The 30 T cell receptor beta chains given below trace back to one sample, sequenced in a study of blood T cell repertoires in COVID-19. Profiling relied on immunoSEQ multiplex PCR, and the TCRdb table lists in-frame clones only, not all of them. The sample has some 350,000 clones; about 90% are singletons. The sample was peripheral blood. The source of these receptors is a woman between 50 and 59 years old with COVID-19, enrolled during active disease.

This sequence joins TRBV7-2 and TRBJ1-2; 11 nucleotides line up with TRBD1. The CDR3 is 17 residues long. The V segment lost 6 bases and the J segment 7 bases; nucleotides outside the gene matches: 16. Germline loops: CDR1 SGHTA, CDR2 FQGNSA. CDR3 nucleotide sequence: TGTGCCAGCAGACGCCTCCCGGGACAGGGGGTAGGAGGTGGCTACACCTTC. Its translation: CASRRLPGQGVGGGYTF.

The chain carries TRBV7-9 and TRBJ1-2; TRBD1 agrees at 10 bases. The CDR3 length is 12 residues. V shed 8 bases and J 7 bases; nucleotides not matched to a gene: 4. Germline V gives CDR1 SEHNR, CDR2 FQNEAQ (reference sequence). The CDR3: CASRQGAAGYTF. CDR3 coding DNA: TGTGCCAGCCGACAGGGGGCGGCTGGCTACACCTTC.

This chain connects TRBV7-9 to TRBJ2-5, with 8 positions matching TRBD2. CDR1 and CDR2 (germline): SEHNR, FQNEAQ (reference sequence). There are 15 residues in the CDR3. With 2 bases clipped from V and 5 bases from J, the junction kept 7 bases outside the gene matches. CDR3: CASSLRGAGEETQYF. In DNA, the CDR3 is TGTGCCAGCAGCTTAAGGGGAGCGGGAGAGGAGACCCAGTACTTC.

The chain couples TRBV7-2 to TRBJ2-5; 7 bases align to TRBD2. The CDR3 totals 16 residues. The V and J ends lost 5 bases and 3 bases, in that order; junction bases with no gene match: 12. Germline V lookup: CDR1 SGHTA, CDR2 FQGNSA. CDR3 sequence: CASSKTLRGREETQYF. The CDR3 DNA follows: TGTGCCAGCAGCAAAACCCTTCGTGGGAGGGAAGAGACCCAGTACTTC.

V usage is TRBV29-1 and J usage is TRBJ1-1, with TRBD1 matching 9 bases. The CDR3 loop spans 13 amino acids. Germline assignment: CDR1 SQVTM and CDR2 ANQGSEA. V shed 5 bases and J 4 bases; nucleotides not matched to a gene: 5. As DNA, the CDR3 is TGCAGCGTTTCGGACAGGGGTTTCACTGAAGCTTTCTTT. Amino acid sequence: CSVSDRGFTEAFF.

V is TRBV6-5 and J is TRBJ1-2, with D perhaps TRBD1 (5 bases). CDR3 size: 16 residues. In germline, CDR1 is MNHEY, CDR2 SVGAGI. V was trimmed by 0 bases and J by 5 bases, leaving 16 bases between them. This chain's CDR3 is CASSYSRRGALYGYTF. The CDR3 DNA reads as TGTGCCAGCAGTTACTCGCGTAGGGGCGCCCTTTATGGCTACACCTTC.

The genes are TRBV6-5 and TRBJ1-1, with D maybe TRBD1 (5 bases). V was shortened by 2 bases and J by 1 base, with 5 bases between the two germline ends. The germline CDR1 and CDR2 sequences are MNHEY and SVGAGI. The CDR3 length is 13 residues. The chain's CDR3 is CASSYRGNTEAFF. CDR3 coding DNA: TGTGCCAGCAGTTACAGGGGGAACACTGAAGCTTTCTTT.

The V gene is TRBV18, the J gene TRBJ1-4; D is unclear. This CDR3 contains 16 residues. The germline V gene encodes CDR1 KGHSH and CDR2 LQKENI. Trimming left V 0 bases short and J 3 bases short, with 11 bases between. The chain's CDR3 is CASSPPSPRSNEKLFF. The CDR3 nucleotides are TGTGCCAGCTCACCACCATCCCCCAGATCTAATGAAAAACTGTTTTTT.

The V and J genes are TRBV21-1 and TRBJ1-4; TRBD1, the D gene given by the table, was not confirmed from the DNA. TRBV21-1 is tagged as a pseudogene. The CDR3 spans 18 residues. CDR3 loop: CASSMGQGALPANEKLFF. The CDR3 DNA reads TGTGCCAGCAGCATGGGACAGGGGGCGCTTCCGGCTAATGAAAAACTGTTTTTT.

V usage is TRBV7-2 and J usage is TRBJ1-3; possible D gene TRBD1, 5 bases. There are 11 residues in the CDR3. The ends were cut back, 5 bases at V and 11 bases at J, with 10 bases in the middle. Germline V gives CDR1 SGHTA, CDR2 FQGNSA. This chain's CDR3 is CASSLSGAIYF. For the CDR3, the DNA is TGTGCCAGCAGCCTCTCGGGGGCCATATATTTT.

The rearrangement links TRBV10-3 to TRBJ2-7; 14 bases match TRBD2. Per the germline V gene, CDR1 is ENHRY and CDR2 is SYGVKD. With 8 bases clipped from V and 11 bases from J, the junction kept 20 bases outside the gene matches. The CDR3 is 17 residues long. CDR3 amino acids: CAISPGLAGAQPMLKYF. CDR3 in DNA: TGTGCCATCTCCCCGGGACTAGCGGGAGCCCAACCTATGTTGAAGTACTTC.

V and J are TRBV5-4 and TRBJ2-1; 8 nucleotides match TRBD2. With V trimmed by 2 bases and J by 6 bases, 7 bases remained unmatched. CDR1 and CDR2 from the germline V gene are SGHNT and YYREEE (reference sequence). There are 15 residues in the CDR3. CDR3 nucleotide sequence: TGTGCCAGCAGCTTAAGTACTAGCGGACTCAATGAGCAGTTCTTC. As protein: CASSLSTSGLNEQFF.

V gene TRBV7-2 combines with J gene TRBJ2-3; 9 bases are shared with TRBD2. This CDR3 region has 13 residues. Germline V gene sequence: CDR1 SGHTA, CDR2 FQGNSA. The V and J ends lost 6 bases and 5 bases, in that order; junction bases with no gene match: 3. The CDR3 DNA is TGTGCCAGCAGTTTACTAGCGGGAGATACGCAGTATTTT. Its translation: CASSLLAGDTQYF.

The rearrangement uses TRBV2 and TRBJ1-5, with 7 bases aligning to TRBD1. The J segment lost 4 bases and the V segment lost 10 bases, leaving 10 bases of the junction unmatched. Germline V gene lookup returns CDR1 SNHLY and CDR2 FYNNEI. The CDR3 sequence is 14 residues long. CDR3 residues: CATRGTGDNQPQHF. CDR3 sequence (DNA): TGTGCCACCCGTGGCACAGGGGATAATCAGCCCCAGCATTTT.

This rearrangement joins TRBV3-1 (or the pseudogene TRBV3-2) to TRBJ2-7; D unclear. The germline gives CDR1 LGHDT, CDR2 YNNKEL (reference sequence). With 4 bases removed from V and 3 bases from J, the gap between germline ends came to 7 bases. This CDR3 region has 12 residues. CDR3 region: CASSLASYEQYF. The CDR3 DNA reads TGTGCCAGCAGCCTAGCCAGCTACGAGCAGTACTTC.

J is TRBJ2-1 and V is TRBV6-5, with 7 positions matching TRBD1. CDR3 length: 15 residues. After removal of 6 bases from V and 0 bases from J, the junction contained 5 bases not matched to a gene. Germline CDR1 and CDR2: MNHEY and SVGAGI. The CDR3 bases are TGTGCCAGCAGACCCGGGGACAGCTCCTACAATGAGCAGTTCTTC. It yields the protein CASRPGDSSYNEQFF.

This clone was picked up a small number of times. This chain joins TRBV5-5 and TRBJ1-2; TRBD1 aligns across 9 bases. V dropped 4 bases and J dropped 3; count of bases not matched to a gene: 4. CDR1 is SGHKS and CDR2 is YYEKEE in the germline V gene (reference sequence). The CDR3 is 14 amino acids. The CDR3 DNA is TGTGCCAGCAGCCATACAGGGGGCTACTATGGCTACACCTTC. Amino acids: CASSHTGGYYGYTF.

CDR3 amino acids: CASSSAGYGIQYF. The DNA of the CDR3 is TGTGCCAGCAGTTCCGCGGGATACGGCATTCAGTACTTC. The chain employs TRBV7-2 and TRBJ2-4, with a tentative D call TRBD2 (6 bases). The V and J ends lost 6 bases and 9 bases respectively, with 15 bases between them. From germline, CDR1 is SGHTA and CDR2 FQGNSA. The CDR3 is made up of 13 amino acids.

V and J are TRBV27 and TRBJ1-4, with D perhaps TRBD1 (6 bases). V was clipped by 6 bases and J by 0 bases, with 14 bases between them. This CDR3 comprises 16 residues. CDR1 is MNHEY and CDR2 is SMNVEV in the germline V gene (reference sequence). CDR3 nucleotides: TGTGCCAGCAGCCAAACAGGGAGAGCAACTAATGAAAAACTGTTTTTT. Its translation is CASSQTGRATNEKLFF.

A single count supports this clone. At the DNA level, this CDR3 is encoded by other sequences in the same sample as well. V is TRBV12-3 or TRBV12-4 and J is TRBJ2-3, with D unclear. This CDR3 is 13 amino acids long. With 1 base removed from V and 4 bases from J, the gap between germline ends came to 6 bases. The CDR3 DNA follows: TGTGCCAGCAGTTTAGTCCGCGCAGATACGCAGTATTTT. It yields the protein CASSLVRADTQYF.

The chain employs TRBV7-8 and TRBJ2-7; tentative D call: TRBD1 (5 bases). Per germline, CDR1 SGHVS and CDR2 FQNEAQ. The ends were cut back, 1 base at V and 2 bases at J, with 12 bases in the middle. The CDR3 sequence is 15 residues long. In DNA, the CDR3 is TGTGCCAGCAGCTTAGTTAATGGGGCTCCCTACGAGCAGTACTTC. Translation: CASSLVNGAPYEQYF.

This chain joins TRBV6-4 and TRBJ1-3; TRBD1 matches at 10 bases. The junction had 3 bases not matched to a gene; V was cut back by 6 bases and J by 1 base. Germline V CDR1 and CDR2: MRHNA, SNTAGT. This CDR3 contains 15 residues. CDR3: CASSRDRGSGNTIYF. Written as DNA, the CDR3 is TGTGCCAGCAGCCGGGACAGGGGTTCTGGAAACACCATATATTTT.

The genes are TRBV5-6 and TRBJ2-5; TRBD2 matches 8 bases. Trimming cost V 4 bases and J 5 bases; bases outside gene matches: 7. This CDR3 is built from 14 residues. Germline V lookup: CDR1 SGHDT, CDR2 YYEEEE. CDR3 sequence: CASSGWSGSETQYF. CDR3 nucleotide sequence: TGTGCCAGCAGCGGATGGAGCGGGAGTGAGACCCAGTACTTC.

The J gene is TRBJ1-2, the V gene TRBV5-6, with 7 positions matching TRBD1. The ends lost 1 base at V and 4 bases at J; junction bases unmatched: 10. Germline CDR1 is SGHDT and CDR2 is YYEEEE. This CDR3 region has 16 residues. The CDR3 nucleotides read TGTGCCAGCAGCTTGTTGGGGGTACAGGGGACCTATGGCTACACCTTC. Translated: CASSLLGVQGTYGYTF. Full variable domain (missing parts from reference TRBV5-6 and TRBJ1-2): DAGVTQSPTHLIKTRGQQVTLRCSPKSGHDTVSWYQQALGQGPQFIFQYYEEEERQRGNFPDRFSGHQFPNYSSELNVNALLLGDSALYLCASSLLGVQGTYGYTFGSGTRLTVV.

The rearrangement joins TRBV5-1 to TRBJ2-6; D is ambiguous. V was clipped by 5 bases and J by 0 bases, with 9 bases between them. There are 15 residues in the CDR3. Germline CDR1 SGHRS, CDR2 YFSETQ. The CDR3 bases are TGCGCCAGCAGACGAGACACCTCTGGGGCCAACGTCCTGACTTTC. It is translated as CASRRDTSGANVLTF.

The CDR3 here is CASSLAGGPVTDTQYF. The CDR3 DNA is TGTGCCAGCAGCCTAGCGGGAGGGCCTGTCACAGATACGCAGTATTTT. This chain connects TRBV6-4 to TRBJ2-3, with 12 bases that match TRBD2. CDR1 MRHNA and CDR2 SNTAGT come from the germline V gene. Trimming cost V 6 bases and J 2 bases; bases outside gene matches: 6. The CDR3 consists of 16 residues.

This chain uses TRBV5-6 with TRBJ2-7; maybe TRBD2 (5 bases). V was pared by 0 bases and J by 4 bases, with 11 bases between. Germline V gene lookup returns CDR1 SGHDT and CDR2 YYEEEE. This CDR3 spans 14 amino acids. The CDR3 loop reads CASSLVPGNYEQYF. In DNA, the CDR3 is TGTGCCAGCAGCTTGGTTCCGGGAAATTACGAGCAGTACTTC.

This clone was detected a few times. This chain links TRBV14 with TRBJ2-1, with a possible D match to TRBD1 (5 bases). Germline assignment: CDR1 SGHDN and CDR2 FVKESK. With 1 base removed from V and 5 bases from J, the gap between germline ends came to 9 bases. CDR3 size: 14 residues. In DNA form, the CDR3 reads TGTGCCAGCAGCCAAGGACAGATAAACAATGAGCAGTTCTTC. Residues: CASSQGQINNEQFF. The full variable domain, with the rest looked up from reference TRBV14 and TRBJ2-1, is EAGVTQFPSHSVIEKGQTVTLRCDPISGHDNLYWYRRVMGKEIKFLLHFVKESKQDESGMPNNRFLAERTGGTYSTLKVQPAELEDSGVYFCASSQGQINNEQFFGPGTRLTVL.

The V and J genes are TRBV3-1 (or the pseudogene TRBV3-2) and TRBJ2-1, with D possibly TRBD2 on 6 matching bases. The CDR3 length is 16 residues. Germline values: CDR1 LGHDT, CDR2 YNNKEL (reference sequence). The V end lost 0 bases, the J end lost 0 bases, and 9 bases lay between the germline ends. The CDR3 is CASSQEPSASYNEQFF. The CDR3 DNA sequence: TGTGCCAGCAGCCAAGAGCCTAGCGCCTCCTACAATGAGCAGTTCTTC.

This clone occurred once. Other DNA sequences in this sample translate to the same CDR3. This chain connects TRBV6-5 to TRBJ1-4; D gene unclear. V was clipped by 6 bases and J by 8 bases, with 7 bases between them. The germline gives CDR1 MNHEY, CDR2 SVGAGI. The CDR3 has 11 residues. This CDR3 reads CASSRGEKLFF. The CDR3, as DNA: TGTGCCAGCAGCCGAGGGGAAAAACTGTTTTTT.